This is a list of T cell receptor beta chains from one sample in a study of radiotherapy plus CTLA-4 blockade in lung cancer. The protocol was immunoSEQ multiplex PCR, while the TCRdb copy is restricted to in-frame clones and leaves out a portion. The sample consists of some 94,000 clones, 82% of them appearing once. The sample was peripheral blood, taken from a patient treated with radiotherapy plus ipilimumab. The receptors come from a human donor with non-small cell lung cancer that progressed on radiotherapy plus ipilimumab. Each CDR3 is given with its conserved first and last residue. The D gene is left open where the match is weak. Clone size is shown for a subset of rows, as once, few, many or a class of expanded clone.

clone_size,v_call,j_call,d_call,cdr3_nt,cdr3_aa
NA,TRBV14,TRBJ1-4,NA,TGTGCCAGCAGCCAAGCGCGGGGGTGGAGTGAAAAACTGTTTTTT,CASSQARGWSEKLFF
NA,TRBV5-6,TRBJ2-1,NA,TGTGCCAGCAGCTTTCCCCAGGGGGGTTACAATGAGCAGTTCTTC,CASSFPQGGYNEQFF
NA,TRBV7-6,TRBJ2-5,NA,TGTGCCAGCAGCCCCACCCCAACCTCAGGGAAAGAGACCCAGTACTTC,CASSPTPTSGKETQYF
NA,TRBV27,TRBJ2-5,NA,TGTGCCAGCAGTTTTAACGGGGGCAGGGAGACCCAGTACTTC,CASSFNGGRETQYF
NA,TRBV6-5,TRBJ1-1,NA,TGTGCCAGCAGTTACGATAATTTGGGGGGGACTGAAGCTTTCTTT,CASSYDNLGGTEAFF
once,TRBV16,TRBJ1-5,NA,TGTGCCAGCAGCGAAAGGGGGGGAGGAAATCAGCCCCAGCATTTT,CASSERGGGNQPQHF
few,TRBV30,TRBJ2-1,TRBD2,TGTGCCGGGAATTGCGGGGGGAGGGGAGCTAACAATGAGCAGTTCTTC,CAGNCGGRGANNEQFF
NA,TRBV28,TRBJ1-5,NA,TGTGCCAGCAGGACCGGGATTAGCAATCAGCCCCAGCATTTT,CASRTGISNQPQHF
NA,TRBV5-1,TRBJ2-1,NA,TGCGCCAGCAGCGCTAACCCGGGTTCCTACAATGAGCAGTTCTTC,CASSANPGSYNEQFF
few,TRBV9,TRBJ1-2,NA,TGTGCCAGCAGCGTAGGACAAACCTTCTATGGCTACACCTTC,CASSVGQTFYGYTF
NA,TRBV7-2,TRBJ1-5,NA,TGTGCCAGCAGCTTAAACGGGGAGGGGAATCAGCCCCAGCATTTT,CASSLNGEGNQPQHF
NA,TRBV28,TRBJ1-4,NA,TGTGCCAGCAGTTCATCCGAATCCGGAGACGGAGAAAAACTGTTTTTT,CASSSSESGDGEKLFF
NA,TRBV7-2,TRBJ2-7,TRBD2,TGTGCCAGCAGCTTAGAAGGGACTAGTATCCACGAGCAGTACTTC,CASSLEGTSIHEQYF
few,TRBV5-5,TRBJ2-1,TRBD2,TGTGCCAGCAGTTCAGCTAGCGGGGGGCCTAACTCCTACAATGAGCAGTTCTTC,CASSSASGGPNSYNEQFF
few,TRBV14,TRBJ1-1,NA,TGTGCCAGCAGTCGTGACGGGACTGGTTCAGCTTTCTTT,CASSRDGTGSAFF
NA,TRBV5-1,TRBJ2-7,TRBD1,TGCGCCAGCAGCGCCGGACAGGGTCGCTACGAGCAGTACTTC,CASSAGQGRYEQYF
few,TRBV6-1,TRBJ2-2,NA,TGTGCCAGCAGCGAGAGACTAGTAGAAACCGGGGAGCTGTTTTTT,CASSERLVETGELFF
NA,TRBV28,TRBJ1-4,TRBD1,TGTGCCAGCAGTCCGGTGGACAGGGGACCCTCTTTT,CASSPVDRGPSF
few,TRBV5-6,TRBJ2-2,NA,TGTGCCAGCACCGGGGGTGGCTTGACGAACACCGGGGAGCTGTTTTTT,CASTGGGLTNTGELFF
NA,TRBV5-6,TRBJ1-2,TRBD1,TGTGCCAGCAGCTTGGCCGAGACAGGGAGGGCTAACTATGGCTACACCTTC,CASSLAETGRANYGYTF
many,TRBV7-9,TRBJ1-1,NA,TGTGCCAGCAGCTTAGAAGGGAAGGGCGGAGCTTTCTTT,CASSLEGKGGAFF
NA,TRBV11-2,TRBJ2-2,NA,TGTGCCAGCAGCTCACAAACAGTTACCGGGGAGCTGTTTTTT,CASSSQTVTGELFF
few,TRBV28,TRBJ2-7,NA,TGTGCCAGCAGTTCAGGACGGAGCTCCTACGAGCAGTACTTC,CASSSGRSSYEQYF
NA,TRBV11-1,TRBJ1-1,TRBD1,TGTGCCAGCAAGGGGACAGGAATGAACACTGAAGCTTTCTTT,CASKGTGMNTEAFF
NA,TRBV7-2,TRBJ2-7,NA,TGTGCCAGCAGCAGCACAGGGTACGAGCAGTACTTC,CASSSTGYEQYF
NA,TRBV6-6,TRBJ2-7,NA,TGTGCCAGCAGTTCGTCGGGGACCCAATCCTACGAGCAGTACTTC,CASSSSGTQSYEQYF
NA,TRBV5-6,TRBJ2-3,TRBD1,TGTGCCAGCAGCTTGGCCGGACAGGGACTTAGCACAGATACGCAGTATTTT,CASSLAGQGLSTDTQYF
NA,TRBV7-8,TRBJ2-1,TRBD2,TGTGCCAGCAGCTTAAGAAGGGCACTAGCGCGAAATGAGCAGTTCTTC,CASSLRRALARNEQFF
NA,TRBV5-6,TRBJ1-5,NA,TGTGCCAGCAGCTTGGACCAAGGCAGGGGTAATCAGCCCCAGCATTTT,CASSLDQGRGNQPQHF
NA,TRBV5-6,TRBJ2-7,NA,TGTGCCAGCAGCTTGGGTAGCCTCTACGAGCAGTACTTC,CASSLGSLYEQYF
NA,TRBV19,TRBJ2-2,NA,TGTGCCAGTAGTATAGCGCTTTCAAGATCCGGGGAGCTGTTTTTT,CASSIALSRSGELFF
NA,TRBV11-2,TRBJ2-3,NA,TGTGCCAGCAGCTATACAGGGTCCACAGATACGCAGTATTTT,CASSYTGSTDTQYF
NA,TRBV30,TRBJ1-5,NA,TGTGCCTGGAGTGTAGGTGGAGTGGATAGCAATCAGCCCCAGCATTTT,CAWSVGGVDSNQPQHF
NA,TRBV11-2,TRBJ1-4,NA,TGTGCCAGCAGCCGGACGGTACAAAATGAAAAACTGTTTTTT,CASSRTVQNEKLFF
few,TRBV5-4,TRBJ2-2,TRBD2,TGTGCCAGCAGCGCCGGGACTAGCGGGCTTAACACCGGGGAGCTGTTTTTT,CASSAGTSGLNTGELFF
NA,TRBV5-1,TRBJ2-1,NA,TGCGCCAGCAGGACGGGAGATAATGAGCAGTTCTTC,CASRTGDNEQFF
NA,TRBV5-4,TRBJ1-5,NA,TGTGCCAGCAGCTTGCAGGGAGGAGAAAATCAGCCCCAGCATTTT,CASSLQGGENQPQHF
NA,TRBV2,TRBJ1-1,NA,TGTGCCAGCAGTCAGGTGAACACTGAAGCTTTCTTT,CASSQVNTEAFF
NA,TRBV20-1,TRBJ2-5,NA,TGCAGTGCTAGTGCCCAAGAGACCCAGTACTTC,CSASAQETQYF
NA,TRBV4-1,TRBJ2-1,NA,TGCGCCAGCAGCCAAGTGGGGTATGAGCAGTTCTTC,CASSQVGYEQFF
NA,TRBV11-3,TRBJ2-5,NA,TGTGCCAGCAGTCGTGGAAGCAGGGGAATCGACGAGACCCAGTACTTC,CASSRGSRGIDETQYF
NA,TRBV2,TRBJ2-3,NA,TGTGCCAGCAGGGGGACTGGCACAGATACGCAGTATTTT,CASRGTGTDTQYF
NA,TRBV9,TRBJ2-3,NA,TGTGCCAGCAGCTCTCACAGGGTCACAGATACGCAGTATTTT,CASSSHRVTDTQYF